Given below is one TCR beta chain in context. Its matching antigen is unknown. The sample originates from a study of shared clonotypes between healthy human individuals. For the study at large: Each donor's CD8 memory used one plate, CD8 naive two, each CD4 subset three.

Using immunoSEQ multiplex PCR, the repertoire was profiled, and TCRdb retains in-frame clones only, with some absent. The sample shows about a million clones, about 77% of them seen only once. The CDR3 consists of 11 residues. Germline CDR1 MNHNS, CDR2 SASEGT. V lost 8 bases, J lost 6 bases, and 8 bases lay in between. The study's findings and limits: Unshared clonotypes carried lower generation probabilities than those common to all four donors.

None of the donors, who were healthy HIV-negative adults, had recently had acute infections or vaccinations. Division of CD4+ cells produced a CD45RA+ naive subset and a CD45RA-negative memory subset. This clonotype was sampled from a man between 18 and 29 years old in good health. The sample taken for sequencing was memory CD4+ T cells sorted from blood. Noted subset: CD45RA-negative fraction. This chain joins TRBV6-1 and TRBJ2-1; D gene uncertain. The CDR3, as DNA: TGTGCCAGCGAGAGACGCAATGAGCAGTTCTTC. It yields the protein CASERRNEQFF.